This T cell receptor beta chain was found in a study of cytomegalovirus exposure and HLA in healthy donors. Study information: Findings of an earlier analysis included about 100 million unique TCR beta sequences from roughly 200 million T cells.

With 60 Vbeta and 13 Jbeta primers, the PCR was carried out. As processed by the authors: Later work found about 80 million unique TCR beta chains, with roughly 11 million shared. TCRdb keeps only in-frame clones here, not all; method: immunoSEQ multiplex PCR. V and J calls and clone size are as listed in that table; D and trimming were resolved from the DNA. The table has around 230,000 clones, roughly 79% seen once. Of note for this clone: The antigen remains unidentified.

CDR3 length equals 15 residues. V lost 3 bases and J lost 4; bases outside the gene matches: 3. CDR1 and CDR2 from the germline V gene are SGDLS and YYNGEE. Study-level findings and limits: Roughly uniform sequencing depth across donors was assumed, possibly incorrectly. Most CMV-associated TCR beta chains appeared HLA-restricted in a later analysis.

The chain is built from TRBV9 and TRBJ1-6; TRBD1 agrees at 8 bases. The sample was PBMCs. The TCR sequence derives from a male donor in good health and CMV-seronegative. The CDR3 nucleotides read TGTGCCAGCAGCGACAGGGGGTCATATAATTCACCCCTCCACTTT. It is translated as CASSDRGSYNSPLHF.